One sample yielded the 12 T cell receptor beta chains listed below, sequenced in a study of CD8 T cells in ankylosing spondylitis. Points from the study as a whole: Within ankylosing spondylitis blood, a TCR beta motif made up of eight highly homologous variants appeared to be characteristic.

MiXCR, run by TCRdb on the 5' RACE reads, gives a single entry per CDR3 protein. The sample yields about 540,000 distinct CDR3 sequences, 10% to 15% seen once. No antigen has been identified for these receptors. Sequenced: blood, either unsorted or a sorted T cell fraction (not recorded which). The receptors derive from a male donor with ankylosing spondylitis.

The chain combines TRBV5-4 with TRBJ1-1; 12 bases are a match to TRBD1. The CDR3 is 18 amino acids. V was pared by 4 bases and J by 2 bases, with 12 bases of the junction left unmatched. Germline assignment: CDR1 SGHNT and CDR2 YYREEE (reference sequence). For the CDR3, the DNA is TGTGCCAGCAGCGGGGACCGGGACAGGGGGCCGGGCAACACTGAAGCTTTCTTT. This codes for CASSGDRDRGPGNTEAFF.

This clonotype was seen a handful of times. This chain links TRBV7-9 with TRBJ1-6, with D maybe TRBD1 (6 bases). The germline CDR1 and CDR2 sequences are SEHNR and FQNEAQ (reference sequence). The CDR3 spans 17 residues. Deletions cut 2 bases from V and 6 bases from J, with 17 bases between. The CDR3 protein is CASSLPPARQANSPLHF. The CDR3 coding sequence is TGTGCCAGCAGCTTACCCCCGGCCAGACAGGCTAATTCACCCCTCCACTTT.

This clonotype was detected only a few times. CDR3 in DNA: TGCAGTTCAGGGTCGAGCACAGATACGCAGTATTTT. It is translated as CSSGSSTDTQYF. The chain is built from TRBV20-1 and TRBJ2-3, with D possibly matching TRBD1 (5 bases). Trimming took 8 bases from V and 0 from J, leaving 9 bases between them. The germline V gene encodes CDR1 DFQATT and CDR2 SNEGSKA (reference sequence). This CDR3 contains 12 residues.

A few counts support this clonotype. The chain joins TRBV5-4 to TRBJ2-1; TRBD1 matches 9 bases. Germline CDR1 is SGHNT and CDR2 is YYREEE (reference sequence). The ends lost 6 bases at V and 1 base at J; junction bases unmatched: 8. This CDR3 spans 16 amino acids. The CDR3 sequence is CASTTGGAGSYNEQFF. The CDR3 DNA sequence: TGTGCCAGCACTACAGGGGGCGCTGGGTCCTACAATGAGCAGTTCTTC.

This clonotype was found a few times. The chain has TRBV29-1 and TRBJ2-1; D gene uncertain. Trimming stripped 2 bases from V and 3 bases from J, with 5 bases between. This CDR3 is 12 amino acids long. Per germline, CDR1 SQVTM and CDR2 ANQGSEA. The CDR3 bases are TGCAGCGTTGAAAAGGGCTACAATGAGCAGTTCTTC. Translated: CSVEKGYNEQFF.

This clonotype was observed a single time. This rearrangement joins TRBV20-1 to TRBJ2-5, with D maybe TRBD1 (6 bases). With 5 bases removed from V and 0 bases from J, the gap between germline ends came to 13 bases. The CDR3 runs to 14 residues. CDR1 and CDR2 (germline): DFQATT, SNEGSKA (reference sequence). The CDR3 bases are TGCAGTGCTCTGACAGGCGATTACCAAGAGACCCAGTACTTC. Amino acids: CSALTGDYQETQYF.

This clonotype was observed at least ten times. V and J are TRBV11-2 and TRBJ1-6, with D possibly being TRBD1 (6 bases). This CDR3 contains 16 residues. Trimming stripped 7 bases from V and 6 bases from J, with 19 bases between. Germline CDR1 SGHAT, CDR2 FQNNGV. Written as DNA, the CDR3 is TGTGCCAGCACCCGAGACAGGACGCGTGGTAATTCACCCCTCCACTTT. It yields the protein CASTRDRTRGNSPLHF.

V and J are TRBV29-1 and TRBJ1-2, with D tentatively TRBD1 (5 bases). Trimming stripped 7 bases from V and 7 bases from J, with 16 bases between. CDR1 and CDR2 from the germline V gene are SQVTM and ANQGSEA. The CDR3 has 12 residues. The CDR3 DNA follows: TGCAGCGCCCCCGGGAAGGGGAGTGGCTACACCTTC. The encoded protein is CSAPGKGSGYTF.

This clonotype was detected ten times or more. V usage is TRBV2 and J usage is TRBJ2-2; D is undetermined. V was pared by 2 bases and J by 2 bases, with 12 bases between. The CDR3 is 16 residues long. From germline, CDR1 is SNHLY and CDR2 FYNNEI. CDR3 loop: CASSEQVQRNTGELFF. In DNA form, the CDR3 reads TGTGCCAGCAGTGAACAGGTACAGAGAAACACCGGGGAGCTGTTTTTT.

The chain couples TRBV5-1 to TRBJ1-1; 9 positions agree with TRBD1. The trim removed 0 bases at V and 6 bases at J, leaving 9 bases unmatched. Germline V gene data show CDR1 as SGHRS and CDR2 as YFSETQ. This CDR3 is 16 amino acids long. CDR3 protein: CASSLAALGTGPEAFF. The CDR3 DNA reads as TGCGCCAGCAGCTTGGCGGCTCTTGGGACAGGGCCTGAAGCTTTCTTT.

The V gene is TRBV2, the J gene TRBJ2-3; 9 nucleotides match TRBD1. V was pared by 4 bases and J by 4 bases, with 6 bases of the junction left unmatched. The CDR3 sequence is 15 residues long. The germline CDR1 and CDR2 sequences are SNHLY and FYNNEI. CDR3 sequence: CASSATGGKADTQYF. DNA of the CDR3: TGTGCCAGCAGTGCGACAGGGGGAAAGGCAGATACGCAGTATTTT.

This clonotype was observed a few times. V usage is TRBV29-1 and J usage is TRBJ1-3; no reliable D call. This CDR3 has 14 amino acids. V was cut by 5 bases and J by 5 bases, with 16 bases left in between. The germline CDR1 and CDR2 sequences are SQVTM and ANQGSEA. The CDR3, as DNA: TGCAGCGTTTTGGAGAGACCCGAAAGAAACACCATATATTTT. Its translation: CSVLERPERNTIYF.